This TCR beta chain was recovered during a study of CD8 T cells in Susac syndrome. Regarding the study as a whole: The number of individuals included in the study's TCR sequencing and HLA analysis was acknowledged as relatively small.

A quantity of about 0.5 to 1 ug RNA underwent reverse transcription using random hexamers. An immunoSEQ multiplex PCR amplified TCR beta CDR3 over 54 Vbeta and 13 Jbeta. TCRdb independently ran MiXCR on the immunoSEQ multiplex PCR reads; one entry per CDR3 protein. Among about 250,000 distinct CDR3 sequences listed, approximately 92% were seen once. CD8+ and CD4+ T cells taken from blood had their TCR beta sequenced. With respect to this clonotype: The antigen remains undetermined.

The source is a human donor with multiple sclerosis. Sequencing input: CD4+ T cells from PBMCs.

CDR3 sequence: CASSYDGTVEAFF. CDR3 coding DNA: TGTGCCAGCAGCTACGACGGGACGGTTGAAGCTTTCTTT. The chain combines TRBV11-1 with TRBJ1-1; perhaps TRBD1 as D (5 bases). CDR3 size: 13 residues. Trimming pared 4 bases from V and 7 bases from J, leaving 13 bases between. Germline loops: CDR1 SGHAT, CDR2 FQDESV (reference sequence).